The next 4 T cell receptor beta chains were all read from a single sample in a study of T cells after yellow fever vaccination. TCRdb re-analysed the 5' RACE reads in MiXCR, keeping a single row per CDR3 protein. The repertoire holds 350,000 or so distinct CDR3 sequences, with around 8.1% as singletons. The sample was PBMCs, taken roughly 46 days after the first yellow fever vaccination. The receptors come from a man aged 18 to 35 who received the YFV17D yellow fever vaccine.

Ten or more counts support this clonotype. The gene calls are TRBV4-1 and TRBJ2-1; 9 bases are shared with TRBD2. J lost 3 bases, V lost 3 bases, and 3 bases had no gene match. From germline, CDR1 is MGHRA and CDR2 YSYEKL. CDR3 length: 15 residues. The DNA for the CDR3 is TGCGCCAGCAGCCATCAAGCGGGGGGCTACAATGAGCAGTTCTTC. Protein product: CASSHQAGGYNEQFF.

The gene calls are TRBV5-1 and TRBJ2-5, with 13 positions matching TRBD2. The CDR3 has 17 amino acids. V dropped 3 bases and J dropped 2; count of bases not matched to a gene: 7. Germline CDR1 is SGHRS and CDR2 is YFSETQ. CDR3 coding DNA: TGCGCCAGCAGCTCGTACGGACTAGCGGGGGTTCAAGAGACCCAGTACTTC. As protein: CASSSYGLAGVQETQYF.

This clonotype was found a few times. This chain uses TRBV7-2 with TRBJ1-2; possibly TRBD1 for D (6 bases). Trimming stripped 1 base from V and 3 bases from J, with 12 bases between. From germline, CDR1 is SGHTA and CDR2 FQGNSA. The CDR3 totals 15 residues. The CDR3 DNA follows: TGTGCCAGCAGCTTAGAGGGGGGCGGGTACTATGGCTACACCTTC. Residues: CASSLEGGGYYGYTF.

The sample holds a few counts of this clonotype. This sequence joins TRBV7-6 and TRBJ1-5; the D gene is possibly TRBD1 (6 bases). This CDR3 is 16 amino acids long. The V end lost 5 bases, the J end lost 3 bases, and 17 bases lay between the germline ends. Germline CDR1 SGHVS, CDR2 FNYEAQ. The CDR3 DNA is TGTGCCAGCAGCGTAGGACCCAGGGGAAACAATCAGCCCCAGCATTTT. Its translation is CASSVGPRGNNQPQHF.